Reported below is one T cell receptor beta chain. The clone's antigen remains unknown. Per-nucleotide qualities are absent, and no much larger clonotype sits a single base away. The data are from a study of T-cell reconstitution after alpha-beta-depleted transplantation in children (dated by TCRdb to the mid-2010s). Broadly, across the study: The study quantitatively tracked T-cell immune reconstitution after TCRalphabeta/CD19-depleted allogeneic hematopoietic cell transplantation in children using TCR repertoire profiling. Overall results and qualifications from the work: Hyperexpanded clone frequencies declined over subsequent months; after one year, T-cell counts and TCRbeta diversity were mostly attributed to newly produced T cells. The apparently early recovery of alphabetaT-cell counts about two months after transplant reportedly depended on only several hundred rapidly expanded clones that came from non-depleted graft cells. In some patients, the high TCRbeta diversity seen at day 60 was put down to recipient T cells and intrathymic progenitors that had survived conditioning.

Trimming leaves V shorter by 4 bases and J shorter by 7 bases, with the junction holding 8 bases beyond the gene matches. The germline V gene gives CDR1 as SGDLS and CDR2 as YYNGEE. Spanning cysteine to phenylalanine, the CDR3 consists of 16 amino acids. Of all the DNA, just the CDR3 is kept, 48 bases in frame from base 1. The library was prepared using PCR. Sequenced using an Illumina HiSeq 2500. TCR libraries were prepared with molecular barcoding, using unique molecular identifiers to normalize TCRbeta repertoire quantification. TCRdb redid the processing of the public reads, applying fastp at Q25 and MiXCR, and retained in-frame beta chains. All rows with the same CDR3 protein become a single entry with the most common DNA and genes. The sample records 120,000 or so distinct CDR3 sequences, more than 20% of which are singletons. The top ten hold under 12% of the sample. This sample's treatment or condition label indicates: allogeneic hematopoietic cell transplantation with graft depleted of TCRalphabeta T cells and CD19 B cells. The transplant recipients were children given TCRalphabeta/CD19-depleted allogeneic hematopoietic cell grafts.

The sequence was obtained from a male patient aged 2-15 years who had a stem cell transplant for chronic granulomatous disease, so the T cells may come from the graft donor. This sequence uses TRBV9 and TRBJ2-1; 13 bases in the middle match TRBD2. The sample was PBMCs, mostly from graft donor cells, taken 180 days after TCRalphabeta/CD19-depleted stem cell transplant. Read as DNA, the sequence is TGTGCCAGCAGCCCCCGACTAGCGGGAGGTATGAATGAGCAGTTCTTC. Its protein reads: CASSPRLAGGMNEQFF.